This TCR beta chain was found in a study of preoperative IRX-2 immunotherapy in early breast cancer. Per germline, CDR1 SGHNT and CDR2 YYREEE (reference sequence). Trimming took 3 bases from V and 4 from J, leaving 11 bases between them. The CDR3 extends over 14 amino acids. The protocol was immunoSEQ multiplex PCR, while the TCRdb copy is restricted to in-frame clones and leaves out a portion. This sample carries some 25,000 clones, over 75% of them seen once, and the ten largest clones take roughly 10%. Described treatment: preoperative locoregional IRX-2 cytokine immunotherapy. This phase Ib study tested locoregional IRX-2 cytokine immunotherapy given before surgery.

The sequencing here drew on tumor tissue, taken after IRX-2 immunotherapy. This chain joins TRBV5-4 and TRBJ2-1, with a weak D call TRBD2 (6 bases). This clonotype originated in a human donor with breast cancer. CDR3 residues: CASSWDSSYNEQFF. The CDR3 nucleotides are TGTGCCAGCAGCTGGGACTCCAGTTACAATGAGCAGTTCTTC.